The sequence of this T cell receptor beta chain was determined in a study of T cells in Graves' hyperthyroidism and ophthalmopathy. Amplification targeted TCR beta CDR3 regions from RNA transcripts. The TCR CDR3 was amplified in a first-round RT-PCR using the HTBI primer set. TCRdb processed the multiplex PCR reads anew with MiXCR; each CDR3 protein has one entry. The sample has 610,000 or so distinct CDR3 sequences, 40% to 55% seen once. Overall study findings and caveats: Blood also contained most expanded thyroid clonotypes above 0.001.

Germline V gives CDR1 MNHNS, CDR2 SASEGT. The CDR3 region is 8 residues in length, termini included. As concerns this clonotype: Its antigen is not identified. A read error is likely, as this CDR3 ends without the conserved phenylalanine or tryptophan. Because the CDR3's place on the DNA is in doubt, the DNA is left out and the CDR3 is given as listed by TCRdb.

Sequenced: peripheral blood or thyroid tissue (not recorded which). The source of this sequence is a woman between 18 and 29 years old with Graves' hyperthyroidism. V usage is TRBV6-1 and J usage is TRBJ2-7; the table's D call, TRBD2, has no DNA check behind it. Here the CDR3 reads CASSELAG.